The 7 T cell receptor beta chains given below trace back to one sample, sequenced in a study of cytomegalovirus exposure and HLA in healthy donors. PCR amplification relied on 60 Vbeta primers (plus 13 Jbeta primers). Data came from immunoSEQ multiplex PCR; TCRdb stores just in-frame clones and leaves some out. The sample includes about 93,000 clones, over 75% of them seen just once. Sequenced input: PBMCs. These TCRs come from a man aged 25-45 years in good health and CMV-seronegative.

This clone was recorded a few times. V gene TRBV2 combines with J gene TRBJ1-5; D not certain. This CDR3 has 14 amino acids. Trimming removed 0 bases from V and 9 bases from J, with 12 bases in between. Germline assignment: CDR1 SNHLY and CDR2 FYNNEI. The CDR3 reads CASSEALGVGPQHF. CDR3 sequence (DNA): TGTGCCAGCAGTGAAGCGCTAGGAGTTGGGCCCCAGCATTTT.

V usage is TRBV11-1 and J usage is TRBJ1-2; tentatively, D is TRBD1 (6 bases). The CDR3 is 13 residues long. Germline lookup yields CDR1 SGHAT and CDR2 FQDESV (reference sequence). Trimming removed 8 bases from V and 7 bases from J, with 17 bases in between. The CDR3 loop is CASSRAGAGGYTF. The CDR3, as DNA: TGTGCCAGCTCCCGGGCAGGGGCAGGTGGCTACACCTTC.

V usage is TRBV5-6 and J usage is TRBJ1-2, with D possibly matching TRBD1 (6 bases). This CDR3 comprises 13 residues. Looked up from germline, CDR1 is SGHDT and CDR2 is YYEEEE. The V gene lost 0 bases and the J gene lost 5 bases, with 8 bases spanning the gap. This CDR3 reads CASSLGRGYGYTF. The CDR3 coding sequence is TGTGCCAGCAGCTTGGGCAGGGGATATGGCTACACCTTC.

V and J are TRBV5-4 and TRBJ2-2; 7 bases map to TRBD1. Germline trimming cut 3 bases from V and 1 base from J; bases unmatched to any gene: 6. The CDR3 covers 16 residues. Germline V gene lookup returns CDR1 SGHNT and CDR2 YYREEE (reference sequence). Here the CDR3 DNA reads TGTGCCAGCAGCTGGGACAGTCCAGGGAACACCGGGGAGCTGTTTTTT. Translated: CASSWDSPGNTGELFF.

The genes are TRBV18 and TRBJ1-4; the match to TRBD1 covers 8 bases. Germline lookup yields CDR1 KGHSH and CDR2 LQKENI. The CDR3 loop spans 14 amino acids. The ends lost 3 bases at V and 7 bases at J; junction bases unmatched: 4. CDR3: CASSPDRVREKLFF. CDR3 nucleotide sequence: TGTGCCAGCTCACCGGACAGGGTGCGTGAAAAACTGTTTTTT.

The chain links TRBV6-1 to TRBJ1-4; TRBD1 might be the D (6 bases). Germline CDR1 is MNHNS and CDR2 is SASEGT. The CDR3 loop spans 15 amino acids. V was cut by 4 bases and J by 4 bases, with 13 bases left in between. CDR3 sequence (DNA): TGTGCCAGCAGTGGAGACAGGTCTAATAATGAAAAACTGTTTTTT. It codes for CASSGDRSNNEKLFF.

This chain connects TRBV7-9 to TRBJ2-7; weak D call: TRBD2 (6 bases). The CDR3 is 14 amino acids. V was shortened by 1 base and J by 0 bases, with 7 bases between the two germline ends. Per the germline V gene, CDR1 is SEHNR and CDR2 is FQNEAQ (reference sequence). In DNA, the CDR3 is TGTGCCAGCAGCTTAGGCGGGGTCTCCTACGAGCAGTACTTC. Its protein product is CASSLGGVSYEQYF.